This T cell receptor beta chain was retrieved from a study of T cells and Merkel cell carcinoma outcomes. A remark on this clone: Its antigen is unknown. The same CDR3 arises from other DNA sequences in this sample as well.

The data were produced by immunoSEQ multiplex PCR, yet TCRdb's version contains in-frame clones alone and is incomplete. This table has roughly 1,500 clones, more than 75% appearing once. Study conclusions and caveats: Reportedly, T-cell repertoire with density predicts Merkel cell carcinoma outcomes.

The sample taken for sequencing was tumor tissue from Merkel cell carcinoma. The clonotype originates from a human donor with Merkel cell carcinoma.

CDR3 loop: CASSSGPVTGANVLTF. The DNA for the CDR3 is TGCGCCAGCAGCTCCGGGCCGGTGACTGGGGCCAACGTCCTGACTTTC. V usage is TRBV5-1 and J usage is TRBJ2-6; D unclear. This CDR3 region has 16 residues. Per germline, CDR1 SGHRS and CDR2 YFSETQ. V was pared by 3 bases and J by 2 bases, with 12 bases between.